This T cell receptor (beta chain) was captured by sequencing in a study of Tregs in tolerant kidney transplant recipients. Recipients received nonmyeloablative bone marrow transplants from related graft donors, with transient mixed chimerism. Unstimulated Tregs (CD4+CD25+CD127-) and CD4+CD25- non-Tregs were sorted from PBMCs. V dropped 5 bases and J dropped 3; count of bases not matched to a gene: 7. The germline V gene has CDR1 MNHEY and CDR2 SMNVEV (reference sequence). This CDR3 is built from 14 residues. Produced via immunoSEQ multiplex PCR; TCRdb's table is partial and in-frame only. This table holds tens of thousands of clones, 70% to 90% found once.

Sequenced here: CD4+ T cells from blood (PBMCs), sampled 6 months after the transplant. The receptor comes from a human patient who received a combined kidney and bone marrow transplant. The graft donor may have contributed some T cells. The chain is built from TRBV27 and TRBJ2-7; 7 bases agree with TRBD2. CDR3 residues: CASSRGRDFYEQYF. Written as DNA, the CDR3 is TGTGCCAGCAGTCGCGGGAGAGATTTCTACGAGCAGTACTTC.